This TCR beta chain came from a study of radiotherapy plus CTLA-4 blockade in lung cancer. Study outcomes and limitations: Clones of tumor-derived TCRs expanded in blood after radiotherapy plus ipilimumab.

J lost 13 bases, V lost 2 bases, and 13 bases had no gene match. Per germline, CDR1 GTSNPN and CDR2 SVGIG (reference sequence). This CDR3 is 13 amino acids long. Repertoires were generated with immunoSEQ multiplex PCR, while TCRdb's copy carries only in-frame clones and drops some. This repertoire shows 95,000 to 150,000 clones, about 90% found once; its top ten account for approximately 7.2%. Points on this clone: Its antigen is unknown.

The chain recombines TRBV30 with TRBJ2-5; TRBD1 matches at 7 bases. The specimen comprised peripheral blood, sampled from a patient treated with radiotherapy plus ipilimumab. The clonotype originates from a human donor with non-small cell lung cancer that progressed on radiotherapy plus ipilimumab. The CDR3 loop reads CAWSRTGVPNGYF. DNA of the CDR3: TGTGCCTGGAGTCGCACAGGGGTACCTAATGGGTACTTC.